This T cell receptor (beta chain) appears in the sequencing data of a study of PD-L1 blockade in urothelial cancer. Study summary: Administration of atezolizumab to patients began in about 2014, at 1,200 mg intravenously every 3 weeks. Blood analysis occurred 3 weeks (second dose) and 6 weeks after treatment start. Regarding the study as a whole: Pretreatment blood TCR clonality under the median forecast improved survival.

As for this clone: Its antigen is currently unknown.

After removal of 1 base from V and 4 bases from J, the junction contained 7 bases not matched to a gene. The CDR3 length is 18 residues. CDR1 SNHLY and CDR2 FYNNEI come from the germline V gene. TCRdb's copy holds only in-frame clones and misses some; the assay was immunoSEQ multiplex PCR. The sample includes 75,000 to 95,000 clones, 90% seen only once; the top ten take roughly a tenth. Patients' cancers were locally advanced or metastatic urothelial carcinomas. The sequenced sample was PBMCs, obtained around atezolizumab (anti-PD-L1) treatment. The J gene is TRBJ2-2, the V gene TRBV2; 12 bases are a match to TRBD2. This receptor was identified in a man in his sixties with urothelial cancer. The CDR3 sequence is CASSEGTSGIRATGELFF. The CDR3 bases are TGTGCCAGCAGTGAAGGGACTAGCGGGATCCGGGCCACCGGGGAGCTGTTTTTT. Filled out from reference TRBV2 and TRBJ2-2, the complete variable domain reads EPEVTQTPSHQVTQMGQEVILRCVPISNHLYFYWYRQILGQKVEFLVSFYNNEISEKSEIFDDQFSVERPDGSNFTLKIRSTKLEDSAMYFCASSEGTSGIRATGELFFGEGSRLTVL.